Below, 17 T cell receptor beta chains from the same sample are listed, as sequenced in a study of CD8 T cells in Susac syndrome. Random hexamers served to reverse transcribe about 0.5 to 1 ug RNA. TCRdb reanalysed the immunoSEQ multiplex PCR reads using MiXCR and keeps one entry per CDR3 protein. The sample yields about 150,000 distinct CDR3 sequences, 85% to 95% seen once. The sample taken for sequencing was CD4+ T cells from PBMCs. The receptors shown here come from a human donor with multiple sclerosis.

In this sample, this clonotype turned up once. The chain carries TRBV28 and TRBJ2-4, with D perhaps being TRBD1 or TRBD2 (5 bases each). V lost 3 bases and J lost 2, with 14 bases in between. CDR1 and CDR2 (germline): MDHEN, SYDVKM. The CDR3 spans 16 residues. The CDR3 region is CASSFQGVGSKNIQYF. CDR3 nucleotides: TGTGCCAGCAGTTTTCAGGGAGTCGGGTCCAAAAACATTCAGTACTTC.

CDR3 DNA sequence: TGTGCCAGTAGCTTTCTGTCCCTCACAGATACGCAGTATTTT. Amino acids: CASSFLSLTDTQYF. The chain employs TRBV19 and TRBJ2-3; no definite D call. Trimming stripped 6 bases from V and 2 bases from J, with 12 bases between. The CDR3 has 14 amino acids. From germline, CDR1 is LNHDA and CDR2 SQIVND (reference sequence).

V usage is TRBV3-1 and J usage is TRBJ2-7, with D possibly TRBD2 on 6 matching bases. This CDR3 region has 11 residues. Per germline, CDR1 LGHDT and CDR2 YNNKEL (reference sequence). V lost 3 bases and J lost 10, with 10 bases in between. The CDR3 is CASSQNGGQYF. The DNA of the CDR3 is TGTGCCAGCAGCCAGAACGGGGGTCAGTACTTC.

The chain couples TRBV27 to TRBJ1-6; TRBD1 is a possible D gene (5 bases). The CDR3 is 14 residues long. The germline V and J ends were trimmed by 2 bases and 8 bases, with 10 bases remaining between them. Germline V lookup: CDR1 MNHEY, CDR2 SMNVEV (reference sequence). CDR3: CASSLGGRDSPLHF. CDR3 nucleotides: TGTGCCAGCAGTTTAGGGGGTAGGGATTCACCCCTCCACTTT.

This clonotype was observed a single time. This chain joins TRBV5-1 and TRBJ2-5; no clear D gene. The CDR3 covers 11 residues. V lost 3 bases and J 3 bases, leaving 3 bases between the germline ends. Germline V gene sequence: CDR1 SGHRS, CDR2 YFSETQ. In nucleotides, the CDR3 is TGCGCCAGCAGCTGGAAAGAGACCCAGTACTTC. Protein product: CASSWKETQYF.

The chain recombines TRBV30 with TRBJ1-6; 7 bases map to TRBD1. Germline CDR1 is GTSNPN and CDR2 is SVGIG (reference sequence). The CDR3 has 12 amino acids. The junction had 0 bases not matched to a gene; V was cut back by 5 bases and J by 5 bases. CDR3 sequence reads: CAWDRDNSPLHF. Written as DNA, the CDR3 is TGTGCCTGGGACAGGGATAATTCACCCCTCCACTTT.

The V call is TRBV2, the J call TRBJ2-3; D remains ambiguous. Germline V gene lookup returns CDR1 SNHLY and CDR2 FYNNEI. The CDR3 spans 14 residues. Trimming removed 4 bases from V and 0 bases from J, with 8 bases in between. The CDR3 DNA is TGTGCCAGCAGTGTGGGCGGAAGCACAGATACGCAGTATTTT. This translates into CASSVGGSTDTQYF.

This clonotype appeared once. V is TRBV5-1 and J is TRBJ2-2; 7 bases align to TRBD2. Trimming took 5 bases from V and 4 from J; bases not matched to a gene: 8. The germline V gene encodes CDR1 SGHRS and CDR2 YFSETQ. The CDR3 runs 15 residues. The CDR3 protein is CASSVRAGATGELFF. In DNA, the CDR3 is TGCGCCAGCAGTGTAAGGGCGGGAGCCACCGGGGAGCTGTTTTTT.

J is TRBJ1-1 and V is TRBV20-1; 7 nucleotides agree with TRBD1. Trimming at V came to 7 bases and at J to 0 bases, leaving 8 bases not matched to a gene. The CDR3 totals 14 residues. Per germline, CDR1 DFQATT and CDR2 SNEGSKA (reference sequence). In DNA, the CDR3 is TGCAGTGGTTCGGCAGGGGGATTGAACACTGAAGCTTTCTTT. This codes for CSGSAGGLNTEAFF.

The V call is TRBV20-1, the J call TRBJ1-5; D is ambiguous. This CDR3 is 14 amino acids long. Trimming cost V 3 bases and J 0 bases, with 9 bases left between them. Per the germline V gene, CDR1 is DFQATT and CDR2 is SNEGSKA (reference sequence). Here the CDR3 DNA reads TGCAGTGCTAGGAAGCCGTATAGCAATCAGCCCCAGCATTTT. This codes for CSARKPYSNQPQHF.

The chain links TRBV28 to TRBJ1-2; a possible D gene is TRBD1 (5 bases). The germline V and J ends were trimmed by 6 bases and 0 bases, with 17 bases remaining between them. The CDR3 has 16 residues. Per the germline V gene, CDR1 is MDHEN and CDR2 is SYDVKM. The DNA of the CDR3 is TGTGCCAGCAGCCACCTCCCAGGGAATTCTAACTATGGCTACACCTTC. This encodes CASSHLPGNSNYGYTF.

CDR3 nucleotide sequence: TGTGCCAGCAGCGTAGTCACCGGGGAGCTGTTTTTT. It codes for CASSVVTGELFF. The chain joins TRBV9 to TRBJ2-2, with no clear D. The CDR3 spans 12 residues. V dropped 0 bases and J dropped 4 bases, with 1 base sitting between them. CDR1 is SGDLS and CDR2 is YYNGEE in the germline V gene.

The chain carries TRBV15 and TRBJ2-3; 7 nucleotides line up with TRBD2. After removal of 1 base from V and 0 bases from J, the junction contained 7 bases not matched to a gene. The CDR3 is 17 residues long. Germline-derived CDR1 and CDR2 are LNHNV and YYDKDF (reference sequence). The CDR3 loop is CATSRGDGGSSTDTQYF. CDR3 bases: TGTGCCACCAGCAGAGGGGACGGGGGGTCTAGCACAGATACGCAGTATTTT.

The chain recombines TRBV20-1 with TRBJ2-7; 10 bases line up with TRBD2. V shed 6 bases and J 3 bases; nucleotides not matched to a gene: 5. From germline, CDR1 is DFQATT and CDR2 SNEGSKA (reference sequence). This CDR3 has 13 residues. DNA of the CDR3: TGCAGTGCGGAGCGGGAGGGCCTCTACGAGCAGTACTTC. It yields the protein CSAEREGLYEQYF.

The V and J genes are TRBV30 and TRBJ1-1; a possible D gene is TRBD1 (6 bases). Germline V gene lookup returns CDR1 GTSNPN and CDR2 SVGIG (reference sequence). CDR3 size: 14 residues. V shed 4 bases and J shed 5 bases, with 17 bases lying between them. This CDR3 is CAWTTRGAYTEAFF. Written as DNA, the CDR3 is TGTGCCTGGACCACCCGGGGGGCATATACTGAAGCTTTCTTT.

CDR3 nucleotide sequence: TGTGCCAGCAGCTCAAAGGGACTAGCGGGAATGGAGCAGTACTTC. Its protein is CASSSKGLAGMEQYF. The rearrangement links TRBV7-9 to TRBJ2-7; 13 nucleotides line up with TRBD2. The CDR3 is made up of 15 amino acids. The V segment lost 4 bases and the J segment 7 bases; nucleotides outside the gene matches: 7. Germline CDR1 and CDR2: SEHNR and FQNEAQ (reference sequence).

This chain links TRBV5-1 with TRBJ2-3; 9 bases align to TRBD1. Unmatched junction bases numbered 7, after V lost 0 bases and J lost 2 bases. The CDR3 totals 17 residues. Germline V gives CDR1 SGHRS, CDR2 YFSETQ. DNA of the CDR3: TGCGCCAGCAGCTTGGCCGGGACAGGGTCCTTCACAGATACGCAGTATTTT. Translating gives CASSLAGTGSFTDTQYF.